This T cell receptor (beta chain) was identified during a study of blood T cell repertoires in COVID-19. Sequencing used immunoSEQ multiplex PCR; TCRdb keeps in-frame clones, though not all of them. The table includes 130,000 to 150,000 clones, 80% to 90% detected once. Trimming stripped 3 bases from V and 1 base from J, with 19 bases between. Germline V gene sequence: CDR1 KGHSH, CDR2 LQKENI. There are 18 residues in the CDR3. This chain joins TRBV18 and TRBJ1-5; D is possibly TRBD1 (6 bases). This receptor was identified in a woman aged 40-49 years with acute or convalescent COVID-19. Sequencing was carried out using peripheral blood. For the CDR3, the DNA is TGTGCCAGCTCACCCGTGTCCAGTACAGGACAGAGCAATCAGCCCCAGCATTTT. Translated: CASSPVSSTGQSNQPQHF.